What follows are 31 T cell receptor beta chains derived from one specimen sequenced in a study of Graves' ophthalmopathy and Graves' hyperthyroidism. From RNA, the CDR3 regions of TCR beta chains were amplified and sequenced. First-round RT-PCR with HTBI primers preceded a second-round multiplex PCR. TCRdb independently ran MiXCR on the multiplex PCR reads; one entry per CDR3 protein. The sample holds about 600,000 distinct CDR3 sequences, 35% to 40% seen once. Sequencing was carried out using peripheral blood or thyroid tissue (not recorded which). These receptors were collected from an adult man with Graves' hyperthyroidism.

At least ten counts were recorded for this clonotype. The chain joins TRBV10-3 to TRBJ1-3, with 8 positions matching TRBD1. Germline loops: CDR1 ENHRY, CDR2 SYGVKD. CDR3 length: 15 residues. Trimming at V came to 6 bases and at J to 0 bases, leaving 4 bases not matched to a gene. The CDR3 region has the DNA TGTGCCATCAGAGGGACAGGAATCTCTGGAAACACCATATATTTT. This encodes CAIRGTGISGNTIYF.

This clonotype turned up a few times. This chain connects TRBV27 to TRBJ1-5; D is unresolved. The germline V gene encodes CDR1 MNHEY and CDR2 SMNVEV (reference sequence). Trimming took off 2 bases at V and 4 bases at J, with 12 bases between the two ends. This CDR3 region has 15 residues. DNA of the CDR3: TGTGCCAGCAGTTTAAGGCGAGGTGGGAATCAGCCCCAGCATTTT. It yields the protein CASSLRRGGNQPQHF.

This clonotype was recorded once. V gene TRBV29-1 combines with J gene TRBJ1-2; D is unclear. Germline CDR1 SQVTM, CDR2 ANQGSEA. The CDR3 runs to 11 residues. Trimming removed 5 bases from V and 9 bases from J, with 13 bases in between. The CDR3: CSVSDEGRYTF. The CDR3 nucleotides are TGCAGCGTTTCGGATGAGGGTCGCTACACCTTC.

There are many counts of this clonotype. The chain recombines TRBV20-1 with TRBJ2-5, with TRBD2 matching 11 bases. This CDR3 region has 18 residues. Trimming cost V 1 base and J 5 bases; bases outside gene matches: 15. Germline assignment: CDR1 DFQATT and CDR2 SNEGSKA (reference sequence). The CDR3 loop reads CSARGAPGLADPRETQYF. The CDR3 region has the DNA TGCAGTGCTAGAGGTGCTCCGGGACTAGCGGATCCCCGGGAGACCCAGTACTTC.

As to this clonotype: A read error may explain this, as a much larger clone is one base away. The chain is built from TRBV20-1 and TRBJ1-1; D may be TRBD1 (6 bases). V lost 1 base and J 10 bases, leaving 16 bases between the germline ends. The CDR3 sequence is 13 residues long. CDR1 and CDR2 from the germline V gene are DFQATT and SNEGSKA (reference sequence). CDR3 region: CSARVTGSWGAFF. Here the CDR3 DNA reads TGCAGTGCTAGAGTGACAGGTTCCTGGGGAGCTTTCTTT.

Many counts were recorded for this clonotype. The chain employs TRBV7-3 and TRBJ2-2; D gene ambiguous. The germline V gene encodes CDR1 SGHTA and CDR2 FQGTGA. CDR3 length: 15 residues. Trimming cost V 1 base and J 4 bases, with 10 bases left between them. The CDR3 sequence: CASSLRPTSTGELFF. CDR3 DNA: TGTGCCAGCAGCTTAAGGCCAACTTCCACCGGGGAGCTGTTTTTT.

J is TRBJ1-1 and V is TRBV19, with a possible D match to TRBD1 (5 bases). CDR1 LNHDA and CDR2 SQIVND come from the germline V gene (reference sequence). CDR3 length: 15 amino acids. V lost 1 base, J lost 1 base, and 10 bases lay in between. CDR3 protein: CASSIVAGRNTEAFF. The DNA of the CDR3 is TGTGCCAGTAGTATAGTCGCGGGACGGAACACTGAAGCTTTCTTT. The whole variable domain, remainder taken from reference TRBV19 and TRBJ1-1, is DGGITQSPKYLFRKEGQNVTLSCEQNLNHDAMYWYRQDPGQGLRLIYYSQIVNDFQKGDIAEGYSVSREKKESFPLTVTSAQKNPTAFYLCASSIVAGRNTEAFFGQGTRLTVV.

The genes are TRBV4-3 and TRBJ1-1; D unresolved. From germline, CDR1 is LGHNA and CDR2 YSLEER. This CDR3 contains 15 residues. Between the trimmed V and J ends, which lost 2 bases and 0 bases, there was a span of 10 bases. CDR3 residues: CASSQPGLMNTEAFF. In DNA, the CDR3 is TGCGCCAGCAGCCAACCCGGACTGATGAACACTGAAGCTTTCTTT.

Turning to this clonotype: It may be a read error: a sequence one base away is much more abundant. CDR3 loop: CASSHRGPGANVLTF. The CDR3 nucleotides are TGCGCCAGCAGCCATCGGGGACCTGGGGCCAACGTCCTGACTTTC. This chain links TRBV10-2 with TRBJ2-6; D is possibly TRBD1 or TRBD2 (5 bases each). The germline CDR1 and CDR2 sequences are WSHSY and SAAADI. The germline V and J ends were trimmed by 6 bases and 2 bases, with 11 bases remaining between them. The CDR3 runs to 15 residues.

This clonotype has at least ten counts. V is TRBV5-1 and J is TRBJ2-7, with D tentatively TRBD2 (7 bases). The CDR3 runs to 15 residues. V lost 0 bases and J lost 2, with 12 bases in between. Per the germline V gene, CDR1 is SGHRS and CDR2 is YFSETQ. The chain's CDR3 is CASSLEGGGTYEQYF. In DNA, the CDR3 is TGCGCCAGCAGCTTGGAGGGAGGGGGTACCTACGAGCAGTACTTC.

This clonotype was observed a few times. This rearrangement joins TRBV7-8 to TRBJ2-5; 9 bases agree with TRBD1. Germline V gene data show CDR1 as SGHVS and CDR2 as FQNEAQ. Trimming took 8 bases from V and 1 from J; bases not matched to a gene: 8. This CDR3 has 15 amino acids. In nucleotides, the CDR3 is TGTGCCAGCTCACTGGGACAGGGCACCCAAGAGACCCAGTACTTC. This translates into CASSLGQGTQETQYF.

This clonotype was seen at least ten times. The V and J genes are TRBV20-1 and TRBJ1-1; D is unclear. Trimming removed 0 bases at V and 1 base at J, with 12 bases between. Germline loops: CDR1 DFQATT, CDR2 SNEGSKA (reference sequence). This CDR3 has 15 residues. The DNA of the CDR3 is TGCAGTGCTAGAGATAGGCCAGCACCGAACACTGAAGCTTTCTTT. Its translation is CSARDRPAPNTEAFF.

Many counts were recorded for this clonotype. J is TRBJ2-5 and V is TRBV20-1; TRBD1 matches 9 bases. Unmatched junction bases numbered 4, after V lost 5 bases and J lost 6 bases. This CDR3 spans 12 amino acids. Per germline, CDR1 DFQATT and CDR2 SNEGSKA (reference sequence). Written as DNA, the CDR3 is TGCAGTGCTCGGGGGACAGGGAAGACCCAGTACTTC. Translation gives CSARGTGKTQYF.

This clonotype was seen ten or more times. The chain combines TRBV6-5 with TRBJ1-2, with TRBD1 matching over 11 bases. This CDR3 comprises 15 residues. CDR1 is MNHEY and CDR2 is SVGAGI in the germline V gene. V dropped 6 bases and J dropped 8; count of bases not matched to a gene: 11. CDR3 sequence reads: CASRSIGQGAQGYTF. CDR3 nucleotide sequence: TGTGCCAGCAGAAGTATCGGACAGGGGGCGCAAGGCTACACCTTC.

This chain joins TRBV20-1 and TRBJ1-1, with a tentative D call TRBD1 (6 bases). The CDR3 is 12 amino acids. Trimming pared 1 base from V and 3 bases from J, leaving 6 bases between. Germline V gives CDR1 DFQATT, CDR2 SNEGSKA (reference sequence). This CDR3 reads CSARGQDTEAFF. In nucleotides, the CDR3 is TGCAGTGCTAGAGGACAGGACACTGAAGCTTTCTTT.

This sequence joins TRBV7-6 and TRBJ2-3; unclear D gene. Looked up from germline, CDR1 is SGHVS and CDR2 is FNYEAQ. Trimming left V 4 bases short and J 2 bases short, with 10 bases between. The CDR3 has 14 residues. The CDR3 sequence is CASSSHRFTDTQYF. Written as DNA, the CDR3 is TGTGCCAGCAGCTCACACCGCTTCACAGATACGCAGTATTTT.

The chain has TRBV29-1 and TRBJ2-7; D is unclear. Germline V gene sequence: CDR1 SQVTM, CDR2 ANQGSEA. The CDR3 has 10 residues. Trimming pared 5 bases from V and 7 bases from J, leaving 9 bases between. In DNA form, the CDR3 reads TGCAGCGTTACGGGCAATGAGCAGTACTTC. It yields the protein CSVTGNEQYF.

The rearrangement joins TRBV2 to TRBJ1-5; D is unclear. V shed 8 bases and J shed 5 bases, with 19 bases lying between them. Germline values: CDR1 SNHLY, CDR2 FYNNEI. This CDR3 is 15 amino acids long. CDR3 region: CASPWSWGCDQPQHF. The CDR3 DNA reads TGTGCCAGCCCCTGGTCTTGGGGTTGCGATCAGCCCCAGCATTTT.

This clonotype was picked up many times. This sequence joins TRBV7-9 and TRBJ2-2; D call uncertain. The CDR3 runs 17 residues. V dropped 4 bases and J dropped 0 bases, with 15 bases sitting between them. The germline V gene has CDR1 SEHNR and CDR2 FQNEAQ (reference sequence). The CDR3: CASSSPKQRANTGELFF. Written as DNA, the CDR3 is TGTGCCAGCAGCTCCCCTAAGCAGCGCGCGAACACCGGGGAGCTGTTTTTT.

This clonotype occurred many times. V usage is TRBV20-1 and J usage is TRBJ2-7; a possible D gene is TRBD1 (6 bases). In germline, CDR1 is DFQATT, CDR2 SNEGSKA (reference sequence). The CDR3 consists of 13 residues. The germline V and J ends were trimmed by 3 bases and 2 bases, with 11 bases remaining between them. CDR3 nucleotides: TGCAGTGCTAGTAAGGGACAACCCTACGAGCAGTACTTC. This gives the protein CSASKGQPYEQYF.

This clonotype has at least ten counts. This chain connects TRBV10-2 to TRBJ2-7; 14 positions match TRBD2. V lost 7 bases, J lost 6 bases, and 5 bases stayed unmatched. The CDR3 is made up of 14 amino acids. CDR1 and CDR2 from the germline V gene are WSHSY and SAAADI. The CDR3 DNA follows: TGCGCCAGCACGACTAGCGGGAGGGCCCGCGAGCAGTACTTC. This codes for CASTTSGRAREQYF.

This clonotype was counted many times. The chain recombines TRBV5-6 with TRBJ2-5; D unclear. The CDR3 has 15 amino acids. V dropped 0 bases and J dropped 5 bases, with 14 bases sitting between them. Germline lookup yields CDR1 SGHDT and CDR2 YYEEEE. The CDR3 here is CASSLALSLDETQYF. The CDR3, as DNA: TGTGCCAGCAGCTTGGCACTGTCATTGGACGAGACCCAGTACTTC.

The V gene is TRBV15, the J gene TRBJ2-1, with 9 bases lining up with TRBD1. Germline assignment: CDR1 LNHNV and CDR2 YYDKDF (reference sequence). The CDR3 is made up of 19 amino acids. V was clipped by 5 bases and J by 0 bases; unmatched bases: 14. In nucleotides, the CDR3 is TGTGCCACCAGCCTCAGGAGGGGGACAGGGAGGGGCTCCTACAATGAGCAGTTCTTC. Encoded protein: CATSLRRGTGRGSYNEQFF.

This clonotype was detected ten times or more. This chain links TRBV25-1 with TRBJ1-5; D gene ambiguous. Germline assignment: CDR1 MGHDK and CDR2 SYGVNS. The CDR3 spans 14 residues. V lost 2 bases and J lost 4, with 9 bases in between. CDR3: CASSESSINQPQHF. Here the CDR3 DNA reads TGTGCCAGCAGTGAAAGTAGTATTAATCAGCCCCAGCATTTT.

This clonotype appeared once. With a much larger clone just one base away, this may be a read error. Since no conserved phenylalanine or tryptophan closes the CDR3, a read error is the likely cause. The chain uses TRBV5-6 and TRBJ1-1, with 9 bases fitting TRBD1. Germline V gene data show CDR1 as SGHDT and CDR2 as YYEEEE. The CDR3 runs to 16 residues. J gave up 9 bases and V 3 bases, and 15 bases lay outside the gene matches. The CDR3 loop is CASSSHRGRLPEKAFI. Here the CDR3 DNA reads TGTGCCAGCAGCTCCCACAGGGGGCGACTTCCTGAAAAAGCTTTCATT.

V usage is TRBV9 and J usage is TRBJ2-6, with no clear D. This CDR3 is built from 14 residues. Trimming pared 0 bases from V and 4 bases from J, leaving 5 bases between. Germline values: CDR1 SGDLS, CDR2 YYNGEE. In DNA form, the CDR3 reads TGTGCCAGCAGCGTAGCTACGGGGGCCAACGTCCTGACTTTC. Protein: CASSVATGANVLTF. Complete variable domain (other parts from reference TRBV9 and TRBJ2-6): DSGVTQTPKHLITATGQRVTLRCSPRSGDLSVYWYQQSLDQGLQFLIQYYNGEERAKGNILERFSAQQFPDLHSELNLSSLELGDSALYFCASSVATGANVLTFGAGSRLTVL.

J is TRBJ2-5 and V is TRBV7-9; D perhaps matches TRBD2 (6 bases). The CDR3 loop spans 15 amino acids. V gave up 5 bases and J gave up 5 bases, with 18 bases separating them. Germline assignment: CDR1 SEHNR and CDR2 FQNEAQ (reference sequence). The DNA for the CDR3 is TGTGCCAGCAGCCGGGTCCGGGGGTTCGCGGAGACCCAGTACTTC. Protein: CASSRVRGFAETQYF.

The chain links TRBV9 to TRBJ2-5, with 8 bases identical to TRBD1. The CDR3 covers 17 residues. Germline V lookup: CDR1 SGDLS, CDR2 YYNGEE. The V gene end was trimmed by 3 bases and the J gene end by 2 bases; junction bases not matched to a gene: 12. Written as DNA, the CDR3 is TGTGCCAGCAGCGCAGGAGGGGACAGGCCAAGTCAAGAGACCCAGTACTTC. It specifies CASSAGGDRPSQETQYF.

CDR3 region: CASWGQGAGNTIYF. For the CDR3, the DNA is TGTGCCAGCTGGGGACAGGGGGCCGGAAACACCATATATTTT. The chain links TRBV2 to TRBJ1-3; 12 positions agree with TRBD1. The CDR3 runs to 14 residues. Germline V gene data show CDR1 as SNHLY and CDR2 as FYNNEI. Unmatched junction bases numbered 3, after V lost 8 bases and J lost 4 bases.

Comments on this clonotype: As the CDR3 is not closed by the conserved phenylalanine or tryptophan, this likely results from a read error. The chain employs TRBV7-2 and TRBJ1-2; D remains unclear. This CDR3 is 13 amino acids long. V lost 5 bases and J lost 8, with 15 bases in between. Germline CDR1 reads SGHTA; CDR2 reads FQGNSA. The CDR3 protein is CASSLLPGKGYTL. The CDR3 DNA reads TGTGCCAGCAGCCTCCTCCCGGGGAAAGGCTACACCCTC.

This chain links TRBV29-1 with TRBJ1-2; D unclear. With 4 bases removed from V and 4 bases from J, the gap between germline ends came to 13 bases. CDR1 SQVTM and CDR2 ANQGSEA come from the germline V gene. This CDR3 has 13 amino acids. In nucleotides, the CDR3 is TGCAGCGTTGGCAAAAAAGCTAGCTATGGCTACACCTTC. This encodes CSVGKKASYGYTF.